These T cell receptor beta chains were read from a single sample in a study of blood T cell repertoires in COVID-19. Assay: immunoSEQ multiplex PCR; the TCRdb copy retains only in-frame clones and omits some. The sample carries about 270,000 clones, 85% to 90% recorded once. The sequencing input was PBMCs or T cells enriched from blood (not recorded which). These receptors all stem from a woman aged 25-40 years with acute COVID-19. Each CDR3 is given with its conserved first and last residue. The order of the fields is CDR3 protein, CDR3 DNA, clone size, J gene, V gene, D gene. A D gene is named only where the DNA matches it firmly. Some rows mark clone size as missing; the rest say once, few, many or name a class of expanded clone.

CASSYATGGYEQYF TGTGCCAGCAGTTACGCGACAGGGGGGTACGAGCAGTACTTC - TRBJ2-7 TRBV6-5 TRBD1
CASSQDTGQLAFF TGTGCCAGCAGCCAAGATACAGGGCAACTAGCTTTCTTT once TRBJ1-1 TRBV3-1/TRBV3-2 -
CAWSVTGADEQYF TGTGCCTGGAGTGTAACAGGGGCGGACGAGCAGTACTTC - TRBJ2-7 TRBV30 TRBD1
CASSLTQGADTQYF TGTGCCAGCAGCTTAACACAGGGAGCAGATACGCAGTATTTT - TRBJ2-3 TRBV7-3 -
CASSQVTDPSTGELFF TGCGCCAGCAGCCAAGTGACAGATCCGAGCACCGGGGAGCTGTTTTTT - TRBJ2-2 TRBV4-3 -
CASSLNYNQPQHF TGTGCCAGCAGTTTAAATTACAATCAGCCCCAGCATTTT - TRBJ1-5 TRBV12-3/TRBV12-4 -
CASSVGPDSPLHF TGTGCCAGCAGCGTAGGTCCGGATTCACCCCTCCACTTT - TRBJ1-6 TRBV9 -
CASSETPGQGAEQPQHF TGTGCCAGCAGTGAGACTCCGGGACAGGGGGCGGAGCAGCCCCAGCATTTT - TRBJ1-5 TRBV28 TRBD1
CASSFHGTGETDTQYF TGTGCCAGCAGCTTCCACGGGACAGGGGAGACAGATACGCAGTATTTT - TRBJ2-3 TRBV7-6 TRBD1
CASSRSGTSDTGELFF TGTGCCAGCTCACGCAGCGGGACAAGCGACACCGGGGAGCTGTTTTTT once TRBJ2-2 TRBV18 -
CASSQGGPRNNEQFF TGTGCCAGCAGCCAAGGAGGGCCAAGGAACAATGAGCAGTTCTTC - TRBJ2-1 TRBV14 -
CSVGQGASGEQFF TGCAGCGTCGGACAGGGGGCATCGGGTGAGCAGTTCTTC - TRBJ2-1 TRBV29-1 TRBD1
CASSADRVSGANVLTF TGTGCCAGCAGCGCTGACAGGGTCTCTGGGGCCAACGTCCTGACTTTC - TRBJ2-6 TRBV5-4 TRBD1
CASSGQGGLTTEAFF TGTGCCAGCAGTGGACAGGGAGGCTTGACGACTGAAGCTTTCTTT - TRBJ1-1 TRBV2 TRBD1
CASSRERRNEQFF TGTGCCAGCAGCAGAGAGAGGCGCAATGAGCAGTTCTTC - TRBJ2-1 TRBV5-8 -
CASMGVTGELFF TGTGCCAGCATGGGCGTCACCGGGGAGCTGTTTTTT - TRBJ2-2 TRBV5-8 -
CASNPQSSGGPSEQYF TGTGCCAGCAACCCCCAATCTAGCGGAGGGCCCTCCGAGCAGTACTTC - TRBJ2-7 TRBV3-1/TRBV3-2 TRBD2
CASSNSSALGTEQFF TGTGCCAGCAGCAACTCCTCGGCCCTAGGTACTGAGCAGTTCTTC many TRBJ2-1 TRBV21-1 -
CASRGRRVGLAEPDYNEQFF TGTGCCAGCAGGGGACGGCGGGTGGGACTAGCGGAGCCGGACTACAATGAGCAGTTCTTC - TRBJ2-1 TRBV27 TRBD2
CSVGYLLAGATDTQYF TGCAGCGTTGGGTACCTCCTAGCGGGGGCTACAGATACGCAGTATTTT - TRBJ2-3 TRBV29-1 TRBD2
CASSQDLYEQYF TGTGCCAGCAGCCAAGATCTTTACGAGCAGTACTTC - TRBJ2-7 TRBV3-1/TRBV3-2 -
CASSANGGSYNEQFF TGTGCCAGCAGCGCCAACGGCGGATCCTACAATGAGCAGTTCTTC - TRBJ2-1 TRBV7-7 -
CAISEMDRDHYEQYF TGTGCCATCAGTGAGATGGACAGGGACCACTACGAGCAGTACTTC - TRBJ2-7 TRBV10-3 TRBD1
CASSYSGRAGNGYTF TGTGCCAGCAGTTACTCGGGGAGGGCGGGGAATGGCTACACCTTC - TRBJ1-2 TRBV6-5 -
CASSQNEVYDTGELFF TGTGCCAGCAGCCAAAACGAGGTTTACGACACCGGGGAGCTGTTTTTT - TRBJ2-2 TRBV3-1/TRBV3-2 -
CASSSQAGNTIYF TGTGCCAGCAGTTCTCAGGCTGGAAACACCATATATTTT - TRBJ1-3 TRBV27 -
CASSQERGQGYGYTF TGCGCCAGCAGCCAAGAACGCGGACAGGGCTATGGCTACACCTTC - TRBJ1-2 TRBV4-1 TRBD1
CASSYGTGSTIYF TGTGCCAGCAGCTACGGGACAGGGAGCACCATATATTTT once TRBJ1-3 TRBV5-6 TRBD1
CATSDHGLAGSEQYF TGTGCCACCAGTGACCATGGACTAGCGGGAAGCGAGCAGTACTTC - TRBJ2-7 TRBV24-1 TRBD2
CASSLSGVGYQETQYF TGTGCCAGCAGCTTAAGCGGAGTGGGGTACCAAGAGACCCAGTACTTC - TRBJ2-5 TRBV27 -
CASSPPDSLNSPLHF TGTGCCAGCAGCCCACCGGACAGTCTTAATTCACCCCTCCACTTT - TRBJ1-6 TRBV11-2 -
CASSPLTSGSEGYNEQFF TGCGCCAGCAGCCCCTTGACTAGCGGGAGTGAAGGATACAATGAGCAGTTCTTC - TRBJ2-1 TRBV4-1 TRBD2
CASSRQGGWNEQFF TGTGCCAGCAGTCGACAGGGGGGATGGAATGAGCAGTTCTTC once TRBJ2-1 TRBV6-5 TRBD1
CASSLAPSGTETQYF TGCGCCAGCAGCTTGGCCCCAAGCGGGACTGAGACCCAGTACTTC - TRBJ2-5 TRBV5-1 TRBD2
CASSLTGVGGELFF TGTGCCAGCAGCTTAACAGGGGTGGGCGGGGAGCTGTTTTTT - TRBJ2-2 TRBV7-2 TRBD1
CASSEGGQGYEQYF TGTGCCAGCAGCGAAGGAGGACAGGGCTACGAGCAGTACTTC - TRBJ2-7 TRBV9 TRBD1
CASRTGGGMNTEAFF TGTGCCAGCAGGACAGGGGGCGGAATGAACACTGAAGCTTTCTTT - TRBJ1-1 TRBV27 TRBD1
CASSPLGGGNGYTF TGCGCCAGCAGCCCCTTAGGGGGGGGCAATGGCTACACCTTC - TRBJ1-2 TRBV5-1 -
CASSPGTGGVGYTF TGTGCCAGCAGTCCAGGAACAGGGGGAGTTGGCTACACCTTC - TRBJ1-2 TRBV27 TRBD1
CASTPGGSFIDSPLHF TGTGCCAGCACCCCGGGGGGAAGTTTTATTGATTCACCCCTCCACTTT - TRBJ1-6 TRBV28 -
CSVEPQTSGKVGEQFF TGCAGCGTTGAACCCCAGACTAGCGGGAAAGTGGGTGAGCAGTTCTTC - TRBJ2-1 TRBV29-1 TRBD2
CASSLLAETMETQYF TGTGCCAGCAGCTTACTAGCGGAGACAATGGAGACCCAGTACTTC - TRBJ2-5 TRBV7-9 TRBD2
CASSVDPSSYEQYF TGTGCCAGCAGCGTAGACCCGAGCTCCTACGAGCAGTACTTC - TRBJ2-7 TRBV9 -
CASSPDRAEDEQYF TGTGCCAGCAGTCCGGACAGGGCCGAAGACGAGCAGTACTTC once TRBJ2-7 TRBV28 TRBD1
CASSESASGSGAKNIQYF TGTGCCAGCAGTGAATCGGCTAGCGGGAGCGGGGCCAAAAACATTCAGTACTTC - TRBJ2-4 TRBV6-1 TRBD2
CAISEADGETQYF TGTGCCATCAGTGAAGCGGACGGGGAGACCCAGTACTTC - TRBJ2-5 TRBV10-3 -
CASSENKNTEAFF TGCGCCAGCAGTGAAAACAAGAACACTGAAGCTTTCTTT - TRBJ1-1 TRBV10-1 -
CASSSGAYSNQPQHF TGTGCCAGCAGCAGTGGGGCTTATAGCAATCAGCCCCAGCATTTT - TRBJ1-5 TRBV3-1/TRBV3-2 -
CASSRNIAGNTGELFF TGTGCCAGCAGCCGTAACATAGCGGGAAACACCGGGGAGCTGTTTTTT - TRBJ2-2 TRBV7-2 TRBD2
CASSIGDRRNEKLFF TGTGCCAGTAGTATAGGGGACAGGCGCAATGAAAAACTGTTTTTT once TRBJ1-4 TRBV19 TRBD1
CASSVDGDGLNEQFF TGTGCCAGCAGCGTAGATGGAGACGGACTCAATGAGCAGTTCTTC - TRBJ2-1 TRBV9 -
CASSARGQGIGEQYF TGTGCCAGCAGCGCGAGGGGGCAGGGTATTGGCGAGCAGTACTTC once TRBJ2-7 TRBV9 TRBD1
CASSLAGTGNYEQYF TGTGCCAGCAGCTTAGCCGGGACAGGGAACTACGAGCAGTACTTC - TRBJ2-7 TRBV7-9 TRBD1
CASSITALGSPLHF TGTGCCAGTAGTATAACAGCCTTGGGCTCACCCCTCCACTTT once TRBJ1-6 TRBV19 -
CASSVDSFNNEQFF TGTGCCAGCAGCGTGGACTCATTCAACAATGAGCAGTTCTTC - TRBJ2-1 TRBV5-4 -